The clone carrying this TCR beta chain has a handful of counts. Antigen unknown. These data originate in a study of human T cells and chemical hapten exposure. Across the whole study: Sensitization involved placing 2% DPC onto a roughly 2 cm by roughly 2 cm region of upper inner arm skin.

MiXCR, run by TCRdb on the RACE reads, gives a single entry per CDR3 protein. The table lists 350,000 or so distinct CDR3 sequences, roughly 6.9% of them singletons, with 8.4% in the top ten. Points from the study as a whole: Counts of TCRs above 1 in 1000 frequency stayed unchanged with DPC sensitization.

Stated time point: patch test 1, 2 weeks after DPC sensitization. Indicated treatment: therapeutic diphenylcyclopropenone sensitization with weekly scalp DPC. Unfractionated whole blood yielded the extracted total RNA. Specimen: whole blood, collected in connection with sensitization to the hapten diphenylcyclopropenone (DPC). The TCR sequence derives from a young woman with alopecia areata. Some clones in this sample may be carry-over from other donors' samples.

Written as DNA, the CDR3 is TGCAGTGCTAGAGGCGGATCGGGGGGCTATGGAAACACCATATATTTT. Its protein product is CSARGGSGGYGNTIYF. The chain is built from TRBV20-1 and TRBJ1-3; D is possibly TRBD1 (6 bases). This CDR3 region has 16 residues. Trimming took off 1 base at V and 3 bases at J, with 16 bases between the two ends. Germline-derived CDR1 and CDR2 are DFQATT and SNEGSKA (reference sequence).